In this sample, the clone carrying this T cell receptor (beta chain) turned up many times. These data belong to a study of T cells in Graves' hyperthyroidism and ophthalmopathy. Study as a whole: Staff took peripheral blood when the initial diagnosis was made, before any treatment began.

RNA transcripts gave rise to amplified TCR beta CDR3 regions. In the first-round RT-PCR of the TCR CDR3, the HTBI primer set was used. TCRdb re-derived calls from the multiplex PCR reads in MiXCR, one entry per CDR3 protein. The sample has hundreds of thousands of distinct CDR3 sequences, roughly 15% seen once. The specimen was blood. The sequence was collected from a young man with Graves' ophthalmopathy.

CDR3 nucleotides: TGCAGTGCTAGAGTCGGTTTTACCGGGGAGCTGTTTTTT. Protein: CSARVGFTGELFF. This rearrangement joins TRBV20-1 to TRBJ2-2, with D unresolved. CDR1 and CDR2 (germline): DFQATT, SNEGSKA (reference sequence). Trimming stripped 1 base from V and 5 bases from J, with 8 bases between. CDR3 length equals 13 residues.